A single sample is the source of the 18 T cell receptor beta chains below, sequenced in a study of OX40 agonist ivuxolimab in advanced cancers. Profiling relied on immunoSEQ multiplex PCR, and the TCRdb table lists in-frame clones only, not all of them. The profile shows fewer than 95,000 clones, 92% of them singletons. The sequenced sample was CD4+ or CD8+ T cells sorted from blood, obtained in a trial of the OX40 agonist ivuxolimab. The receptors were gathered from an adult with an advanced solid tumor such as melanoma, head and neck, liver or kidney cancer.

V usage is TRBV12-2 and J usage is TRBJ2-1; TRBD2 is the table's D call and was not checked against the DNA. TRBV12-2 is a recognized pseudogene. The CDR3 is made up of 19 amino acids. For the CDR3, the DNA is TGTGCAAGTCGCCCTAGGGGCCGGACTAGCGGGATAGTAGACGATGAGCAGTTCTTC. It encodes CASRPRGRTSGIVDDEQFF.

This clone has more than one count but fewer than ten. V gene TRBV27 combines with J gene TRBJ1-6; D remains unclear. V lost 3 bases and J lost 8, with 5 bases in between. Germline loops: CDR1 MNHEY, CDR2 SMNVEV (reference sequence). The CDR3 is 12 amino acids. DNA of the CDR3: TGTGCCAGCAGTTTCCCCGATTCACCCCTCCACTTT. Its protein product is CASSFPDSPLHF.

This clone was seen only once. The chain employs TRBV14 and TRBJ2-1, with TRBD2 matching 7 bases. The CDR3 length is 15 residues. Germline V CDR1 and CDR2: SGHDN, FVKESK. Unmatched junction bases numbered 3, after V lost 1 base and J lost 3 bases. The CDR3 loop is CASSQVPSGYNEQFF. The CDR3 DNA reads as TGTGCCAGCAGCCAAGTCCCTAGCGGCTACAATGAGCAGTTCTTC. The full variable domain, rest sourced from reference TRBV14 and TRBJ2-1, is EAGVTQFPSHSVIEKGQTVTLRCDPISGHDNLYWYRRVMGKEIKFLLHFVKESKQDESGMPNNRFLAERTGGTYSTLKVQPAELEDSGVYFCASSQVPSGYNEQFFGPGTRLTVL.

The chain has TRBV2 and TRBJ2-3, with D hard to call. V was pared by 6 bases and J by 2 bases, with 12 bases between. Germline V gene sequence: CDR1 SNHLY, CDR2 FYNNEI. CDR3 length: 14 residues. The CDR3 sequence is CASRSPIVTDTQYF. The DNA for the CDR3 is TGTGCCAGCAGGTCTCCTATAGTCACAGATACGCAGTATTTT.

The chain couples TRBV27 to TRBJ2-7; maybe TRBD1 (6 bases). Trimming removed 4 bases from V and 4 bases from J, with 11 bases in between. The CDR3 is made up of 13 amino acids. Per the germline V gene, CDR1 is MNHEY and CDR2 is SMNVEV (reference sequence). This CDR3 is CASSYRVRYEQYF. The CDR3 DNA follows: TGTGCCAGCAGTTACAGGGTAAGGTACGAGCAGTACTTC.

The chain carries TRBV29-1 and TRBJ1-1; weak D call: TRBD1 (5 bases). Trimming stripped 5 bases from V and 1 base from J, with 11 bases between. There are 13 residues in the CDR3. Germline V gives CDR1 SQVTM, CDR2 ANQGSEA. Here the CDR3 DNA reads TGCAGCGTTAAGGGAGGGGAGAACACTGAAGCTTTCTTT. This gives the protein CSVKGGENTEAFF.

Concerning this clone itself: This specimen includes other DNA sequences encoding the same CDR3. The genes are TRBV27 and TRBJ2-7; D may correspond to TRBD1 or TRBD2 (5 bases each). The germline gives CDR1 MNHEY, CDR2 SMNVEV (reference sequence). Trimming removed 2 bases from V and 2 bases from J, with 7 bases in between. CDR3 size: 13 residues. CDR3 bases: TGTGCCAGCAGTTTACGGGGACCCTACGAGCAGTACTTC. It yields the protein CASSLRGPYEQYF.

The gene calls are TRBV5-6 and TRBJ1-1; D ambiguous. The V gene's germline CDR1 is SGHDT and CDR2 YYEEEE. The CDR3 is 14 amino acids. The V gene lost 0 bases and the J gene lost 3 bases, with 9 bases spanning the gap. CDR3 amino acids: CASSLGVGDTEAFF. In DNA form, the CDR3 reads TGTGCCAGCAGCTTGGGGGTGGGTGACACTGAAGCTTTCTTT.

This sequence joins TRBV2 and TRBJ2-1, with 7 bases matching TRBD2. The germline V gene encodes CDR1 SNHLY and CDR2 FYNNEI. Trimming at V came to 2 bases and at J to 3 bases, leaving 4 bases not matched to a gene. CDR3 size: 15 residues. Here the CDR3 DNA reads TGTGCCAGCAGTGAACTGGCGGGGGTCTACAATGAGCAGTTCTTC. It encodes CASSELAGVYNEQFF.

The rearrangement links TRBV9 to TRBJ1-2; the D gene is possibly TRBD1 (6 bases). V lost 4 bases and J lost 3, with 19 bases in between. From germline, CDR1 is SGDLS and CDR2 YYNGEE. The CDR3 has 16 residues. In DNA, the CDR3 is TGTGCCAGCAGCCCAAGGGACACTCCTTATTACTATGGCTACACCTTC. Translating it yields CASSPRDTPYYYGYTF.

The chain carries TRBV6-1 and TRBJ1-5; tentatively, D is TRBD1 (5 bases). The CDR3 is 15 amino acids. Germline V lookup: CDR1 MNHNS, CDR2 SASEGT. V lost 1 base and J lost 6, with 13 bases in between. Written as DNA, the CDR3 is TGTGCCAGCAGTGAAGTAACGGGACCGGTTCAGCCCCAGCATTTT. Amino acids: CASSEVTGPVQPQHF.

This chain links TRBV12-5 with TRBJ1-1, with a possible D match to TRBD1 (5 bases). The V gene lost 0 bases and the J gene lost 0 bases, with 11 bases spanning the gap. Germline V lookup: CDR1 LGHNT, CDR2 FRNRAP. The CDR3 consists of 16 residues. CDR3 DNA: TGTGCTAGTGGTTTGGTACCACTCAGGGTGAACACTGAAGCTTTCTTT. Residues: CASGLVPLRVNTEAFF.

The chain carries TRBV28 and TRBJ2-1; 8 nucleotides align to TRBD1. V was clipped by 4 bases and J by 9 bases; unmatched bases: 17. Germline V gives CDR1 MDHEN, CDR2 SYDVKM. This CDR3 is built from 17 residues. CDR3 in amino acids: CASSSWFGTGPGSEQFF. The CDR3 coding sequence is TGTGCCAGCAGTTCATGGTTCGGGACAGGACCAGGCTCTGAGCAGTTCTTC.

The chain recombines TRBV27 with TRBJ1-1; D is perhaps TRBD1 (5 bases). Trimming pared 5 bases from V and 1 base from J, leaving 11 bases between. The CDR3 contains 14 residues. Germline assignment: CDR1 MNHEY and CDR2 SMNVEV (reference sequence). CDR3 DNA: TGTGCCAGCAGTGCACCCGGGGGGAACACTGAAGCTTTCTTT. Its protein is CASSAPGGNTEAFF.

The V and J genes are TRBV27 and TRBJ1-2; D gene ambiguous. V was shortened by 6 bases and J by 3 bases, with 17 bases between the two germline ends. This CDR3 region has 15 residues. Germline CDR1 reads MNHEY; CDR2 reads SMNVEV (reference sequence). CDR3 amino acids: CASSSGPPLYYGYTF. As DNA, the CDR3 is TGTGCCAGCAGCTCAGGACCGCCGCTATACTATGGCTACACCTTC.

This sequence joins TRBV19 and TRBJ1-5; D may be TRBD1 (5 bases). The CDR3 sequence is 15 residues long. Deletions cut 3 bases from V and 2 bases from J, with 11 bases between. Germline V gives CDR1 LNHDA, CDR2 SQIVND (reference sequence). The CDR3 coding sequence is TGTGCCAGTAGTATGGTGGGGGAGGGCAATCAGCCCCAGCATTTT. Translating gives CASSMVGEGNQPQHF. Combining the CDR3 with reference TRBV19 and TRBJ1-5 gives the whole variable domain DGGITQSPKYLFRKEGQNVTLSCEQNLNHDAMYWYRQDPGQGLRLIYYSQIVNDFQKGDIAEGYSVSREKKESFPLTVTSAQKNPTAFYLCASSMVGEGNQPQHFGDGTRLSIL.

This rearrangement joins TRBV14 to TRBJ2-7, with 7 bases that match TRBD1. The CDR3 consists of 14 residues. Germline trimming cut 4 bases from V and 7 bases from J; bases unmatched to any gene: 10. Looked up from germline, CDR1 is SGHDN and CDR2 is FVKESK. CDR3 nucleotides: TGTGCCAGCAGCCTGGAGACAGGGCCTTGGGAGCAGTACTTC. Translating gives CASSLETGPWEQYF. The variable domain in full, with the rest retrieved from reference TRBV14 and TRBJ2-7, is EAGVTQFPSHSVIEKGQTVTLRCDPISGHDNLYWYRRVMGKEIKFLLHFVKESKQDESGMPNNRFLAERTGGTYSTLKVQPAELEDSGVYFCASSLETGPWEQYFGPGTRLTVT.

The genes are TRBV9 and TRBJ1-2, with D tentatively TRBD1 (6 bases). The CDR3 length is 15 residues. CDR1 and CDR2 from the germline V gene are SGDLS and YYNGEE. Trimming took 2 bases from V and 3 from J, leaving 14 bases between them. The CDR3 bases are TGTGCCAGCAGCGTCTCCGGACAGCCAGACTATGGCTACACCTTC. Its translation: CASSVSGQPDYGYTF.